The 9 T cell receptor beta chains below all came from one sample that was sequenced in a study of T cells in Graves' hyperthyroidism and ophthalmopathy. Amplified regions were TCR beta CDR3 sequences from RNA transcripts. The primer set for the first-round RT-PCR of the TCR CDR3 was HTBI. In TCRdb, the multiplex PCR reads were re-called with MiXCR into one record per CDR3 protein. Here the sample spans some 500,000 distinct CDR3 sequences, over 13% being singletons. The sample comprised blood. Receptors originate from a woman in her late teens or twenties with Graves' hyperthyroidism.

This clonotype appeared many times. This sequence joins TRBV2 and TRBJ1-3; 9 bases agree with TRBD1. Germline V gene lookup returns CDR1 SNHLY and CDR2 FYNNEI. With 5 bases clipped from V and 2 bases from J, the junction kept 4 bases outside the gene matches. This CDR3 contains 15 residues. The CDR3 nucleotides read TGTGCCAGCAGTCGACGGACAGGGGCTGGAAACACCATATATTTT. The encoded protein is CASSRRTGAGNTIYF.

This clonotype came up many times. The rearrangement joins TRBV4-1 to TRBJ1-1; no reliable D call. V lost 3 bases, J lost 1 base, and 9 bases lay in between. The CDR3 is 14 residues long. Germline V gives CDR1 MGHRA, CDR2 YSYEKL. The CDR3 region is CASSQYGRNTEAFF. For the CDR3, the DNA is TGCGCCAGCAGCCAGTATGGACGGAACACTGAAGCTTTCTTT.

As concerns this clonotype: This may arise from a read error, as a much more abundant clone is one base away. The gene calls are TRBV3-1 and TRBJ1-5; no clear D. This CDR3 region has 14 residues. In germline, CDR1 is LGHDT, CDR2 YNNKEL (reference sequence). Here the CDR3 reads CAISHTAGNQPQHF. DNA of the CDR3: TGTGCCATCAGCCATACTGCCGGCAATCAGCCCCAGCATTTT.

This clonotype was detected many times. The CDR3 region is CASSLFSDEQFF. DNA for the CDR3: TGCGCCAGCAGCTTGTTCAGTGATGAGCAGTTCTTC. The chain combines TRBV5-1 with TRBJ2-1; D gene uncertain. The germline gives CDR1 SGHRS, CDR2 YFSETQ. The CDR3 has 12 amino acids. Trimming shortened V by 1 base and J by 8 bases, and 7 bases separated the two germline ends.

In its sample, this clonotype was seen many times. The gene calls are TRBV5-1 and TRBJ1-1; D unresolved. Trimming shortened V by 9 bases and J by 2 bases, and 17 bases separated the two germline ends. CDR1 is SGHRS and CDR2 is YFSETQ in the germline V gene. The CDR3 has 14 residues. The CDR3 DNA reads TGCGCCACCTCCCTGGAGGGAGGTAACACTGAAGCTTTCTTT. This encodes CATSLEGGNTEAFF.

This clonotype came up many times. This chain connects TRBV20-1 to TRBJ2-1; a possible D gene is TRBD2 (5 bases). The V end was cut by 8 bases, the J end by 4 bases, with 12 bases between. The CDR3 sequence is 12 residues long. Germline values: CDR1 DFQATT, CDR2 SNEGSKA (reference sequence). The CDR3 region is CSSISGYNEQFF. The CDR3 nucleotides read TGCAGTTCAATCAGCGGATACAATGAGCAGTTCTTC.

The rearrangement joins TRBV10-2 to TRBJ2-7; 8 bases match TRBD2. The CDR3 covers 12 residues. The germline gives CDR1 WSHSY, CDR2 SAAADI. V lost 8 bases and J lost 7; bases outside the gene matches: 7. CDR3 in DNA: TGCGCCAGCCGAACGGGGGGGCGGGAGCAGTACTTC. Residues: CASRTGGREQYF.

The CDR3 sequence is CASSFGGIRADTQYF. In DNA, the CDR3 is TGTGCCAGCAGCTTCGGCGGGATAAGGGCAGATACGCAGTATTTT. V and J are TRBV7-2 and TRBJ2-3; D possibly corresponds to TRBD2 (6 bases). There are 15 residues in the CDR3. The V gene's germline CDR1 is SGHTA and CDR2 FQGNSA. The V end was cut by 3 bases, the J end by 4 bases, with 14 bases between.

Of note for this clonotype: Being one base from a much bigger clone, this may be a read error. The V and J genes are TRBV10-3 and TRBJ1-2; 8 bases agree with TRBD1. CDR1 is ENHRY, CDR2 SYGVKD, per germline. This CDR3 contains 13 residues. The CDR3 DNA follows: TGTGTCATCAGTGTCCAGGACAGGGCGGGCTACACCTTC. It is translated as CVISVQDRAGYTF.